This T cell receptor (beta chain) was identified in a study of blood T cells in healthy people across ages. Whole-study findings and limits: Diversity estimated from one million T cells was considered an underestimate. While age rose, TCR beta diversity per million T cells dropped in a roughly linear way.

Concerning this clonotype itself: Its antigen is unknown.

A second PCR of about 6 to 11 cycles used a sample-barcoded 5' primer and a J-beta primer mix. TCRdb passed the 5' RACE reads through MiXCR, listing each CDR3 protein once. The repertoire holds about 640,000 distinct CDR3 sequences, with roughly 30% as singletons. Germline assignment: CDR1 SGHTA and CDR2 FQGNSA. Trimming stripped 1 base from V and 1 base from J, with 8 bases between. The CDR3 loop spans 15 amino acids. At least 6 million PBMCs were isolated per sample. This sequence originates from a woman of 80 years or more in good health. Source material: blood. V is TRBV7-2 and J is TRBJ1-5; weak D call: TRBD1 (5 bases). Here the CDR3 DNA reads TGTGCCAGCAGCTTAGGAGGGGAGAGCAATCAGCCCCAGCATTTT. Protein product: CASSLGGESNQPQHF.